The 30 T cell receptor beta chains reported below all come from one sample, sequenced in a study of blood T cell repertoires in COVID-19. Produced via immunoSEQ multiplex PCR; TCRdb's table is partial and in-frame only. This table holds about 500,000 clones, 89% found once. The sample comprised peripheral blood. The receptors derive from a man younger than 35 with COVID-19, enrolled during active disease.

V gene TRBV14 combines with J gene TRBJ2-7, with D uncertain. The CDR3 length is 12 residues. With 1 base removed from V and 7 bases from J, the gap between germline ends came to 8 bases. Germline V gives CDR1 SGHDN, CDR2 FVKESK. The CDR3 here is CASSQVSREQYF. CDR3 in DNA: TGTGCCAGCAGCCAAGTATCGAGAGAGCAGTACTTC.

The chain joins TRBV7-3 to TRBJ2-1; D remains ambiguous. This CDR3 has 15 residues. Trimming removed 5 bases from V and 5 bases from J, with 16 bases in between. Germline CDR1 and CDR2: SGHTA and FQGTGA. CDR3 in amino acids: CASSRNSLWDNEQFF. In DNA form, the CDR3 reads TGTGCCAGCAGCAGGAATAGCTTGTGGGACAATGAGCAGTTCTTC. The full variable domain, with the rest looked up from reference TRBV7-3 and TRBJ2-1, is GAGVSQTPSNKVTEKGKYVELRCDPISGHTALYWYRQSLGQGPEFLIYFQGTGAADDSGLPNDRFFAVRPEGSVSTLKIQRTERGDSAVYLCASSRNSLWDNEQFFGPGTRLTVL.

J is TRBJ2-1 and V is TRBV30; TRBD1 aligns across 8 bases. This CDR3 region has 14 residues. Per the germline V gene, CDR1 is GTSNPN and CDR2 is SVGIG (reference sequence). V gave up 2 bases and J gave up 9 bases; unmatched junction bases: 9. CDR3 nucleotide sequence: TGTGCCTGGAGTACCGGACAGGGTGGGGCTGAGCAGTTCTTC. Residues: CAWSTGQGGAEQFF.

In its sample, this clone was seen once. The chain joins TRBV6-6 to TRBJ1-1, with D possibly matching TRBD1 (5 bases). Germline CDR1 is MNHNY and CDR2 is SVGAGI (reference sequence). The V gene lost 7 bases and the J gene lost 2 bases, with 11 bases spanning the gap. The CDR3 runs 13 residues. In DNA, the CDR3 is TGTGCCAGCAACCCAACAGGTAACACTGAAGCTTTCTTT. Its protein is CASNPTGNTEAFF.

The genes are TRBV3-1 (or the pseudogene TRBV3-2) and TRBJ2-7; TRBD1 matches 9 bases. V shed 3 bases, J shed 3 bases, and the junction held 6 bases outside the gene matches. Germline loops: CDR1 LGHDT, CDR2 YNNKEL (reference sequence). The CDR3 spans 15 residues. Written as DNA, the CDR3 is TGTGCCAGCAGCCAGGAATGGACAGGGGTCTACGAGCAGTACTTC. As protein: CASSQEWTGVYEQYF.

V usage is TRBV30 and J usage is TRBJ2-2, with 10 bases lining up with TRBD1. The CDR3 sequence is 18 residues long. The germline V gene has CDR1 GTSNPN and CDR2 SVGIG (reference sequence). Trimming cost V 5 bases and J 5 bases; bases outside gene matches: 17. DNA of the CDR3: TGTGCCTGGGCAGCCGGGACAGGGGCGGCAAATGGGACCGGGGAGCTGTTTTTT. Its protein is CAWAAGTGAANGTGELFF.

The V and J genes are TRBV29-1 and TRBJ2-5, with 7 bases aligning to TRBD1. There are 12 residues in the CDR3. CDR1 and CDR2 from the germline V gene are SQVTM and ANQGSEA. The junction had 7 bases not matched to a gene; V was cut back by 5 bases and J by 7 bases. The chain's CDR3 is CSVYDNRGTQYF. The CDR3, as DNA: TGCAGCGTTTACGACAACAGGGGGACCCAGTACTTC.

The chain couples TRBV11-2 to TRBJ2-2; possibly TRBD2 for D (6 bases). The CDR3 consists of 16 residues. From germline, CDR1 is SGHAT and CDR2 FQNNGV. Trimming took 5 bases from V and 5 from J, leaving 18 bases between them. CDR3 amino acids: CASSTNSGLMTGELFF. In DNA, the CDR3 is TGTGCCAGCAGCACAAATTCGGGACTGATGACCGGGGAGCTGTTTTTT.

The chain joins TRBV4-1 to TRBJ1-2; no firm D call. The CDR3 runs 17 residues. Per germline, CDR1 MGHRA and CDR2 YSYEKL. Trimming pared 2 bases from V and 2 bases from J, leaving 18 bases between. CDR3 residues: CASSQNNLRGSNYGYTF. CDR3 in DNA: TGCGCCAGCAGCCAAAACAATCTGAGAGGCTCCAACTATGGCTACACCTTC.

The CDR3, as DNA: TGCGCCAGCAGCCAAGGCAGCGGGAGCTTGCCCTACAATGAGCAGTTCTTC. Encoded protein: CASSQGSGSLPYNEQFF. This chain uses TRBV4-1 with TRBJ2-1, with 8 bases aligning to TRBD2. After removal of 1 base from V and 2 bases from J, the junction contained 7 bases not matched to a gene. Germline-derived CDR1 and CDR2 are MGHRA and YSYEKL. This CDR3 region has 17 residues.

The rearrangement links TRBV4-1 to TRBJ2-1; the match to TRBD2 covers 8 bases. CDR3 length: 17 amino acids. Germline CDR1 MGHRA, CDR2 YSYEKL. The ends lost 4 bases at V and 0 bases at J; junction bases unmatched: 8. CDR3 residues: CASSLTGTRGSYNEQFF. The CDR3 bases are TGCGCCAGCAGCCTTACCGGGACTAGGGGCTCCTACAATGAGCAGTTCTTC.

This clone was observed once. The chain recombines TRBV30 with TRBJ2-3, with 7 bases fitting TRBD2. Germline-derived CDR1 and CDR2 are GTSNPN and SVGIG (reference sequence). The CDR3 is 15 amino acids. V shed 2 bases and J 0 bases; nucleotides not matched to a gene: 5. DNA for the CDR3: TGTGCCTGGAGTTCTAGCGGAACTAGCACAGATACGCAGTATTTT. Amino acid sequence: CAWSSSGTSTDTQYF.

The chain combines TRBV24-1 with TRBJ2-7, with 9 positions matching TRBD1. This CDR3 is built from 15 residues. Germline CDR1 and CDR2: KGHDR and SFDVKD. The V segment lost 2 bases and the J segment 7 bases; nucleotides outside the gene matches: 8. The CDR3 nucleotides read TGTGCCACCAGTGATTCTGGGACAGGGACAAAAGAGCAGTACTTC. Translated, it gives CATSDSGTGTKEQYF.

Of note for this clone: Its ends do not fully match the called genes, so a read error is possible. The chain is built from TRBV2 and TRBJ1-2; TRBD1 agrees at 10 bases. CDR1 and CDR2 (germline): SNHLY, FYNNEI. The length of the CDR3 is 15 residues. The CDR3 spells CASREGTGANYGYTF. CDR3 nucleotides: TGTGCCAGCAGGGAAGGGACAGGGGCTAACTATGGCTACACCTTC.

The J gene is TRBJ1-3, the V gene TRBV29-1, with D hard to call. The CDR3 has 13 residues. CDR1 and CDR2 (germline): SQVTM, ANQGSEA. V shed 6 bases and J shed 4 bases, with 13 bases lying between them. CDR3 bases: TGCAGCGTCCGGGGAGGGCTGGGAAACACCATATATTTT. As protein: CSVRGGLGNTIYF. The entire variable domain, with the rest obtained from reference TRBV29-1 and TRBJ1-3, is as follows: SAVISQKPSRDICQRGTSLTIQCQVDSQVTMMFWYRQQPGQSLTLIATANQGSEATYESGFVIDKFPISRPNLTFSTLTVSNMSPEDSSIYLCSVRGGLGNTIYFGEGSWLTVV.

To note about this clone: The sample carries other DNA sequences with the same CDR3. The rearrangement joins TRBV5-1 to TRBJ2-5; 8 positions agree with TRBD2. Trimming took 4 bases from V and 2 from J; bases not matched to a gene: 4. Germline CDR1 SGHRS, CDR2 YFSETQ. This CDR3 spans 14 amino acids. The CDR3 reads CASSPSGGQETQYF. CDR3 bases: TGCGCCAGCAGCCCCTCGGGGGGGCAAGAGACCCAGTACTTC.

The J gene is TRBJ2-3, the V gene TRBV1; the D call in the table, TRBD2, was not verified against the DNA. TRBV1 is a documented pseudogene. The CDR3 loop spans 18 amino acids. This CDR3 is CTSSRPSGTSGFTDTQYF. CDR3 bases: TGCACCAGCAGCCGCCCGTCCGGGACTAGCGGGTTCACAGATACGCAGTATTTT.

The gene calls are TRBV24-1 and TRBJ1-2, with D possibly matching TRBD1 (5 bases). The CDR3 length is 15 residues. CDR1 is KGHDR, CDR2 SFDVKD, per germline. Trimming took off 2 bases at V and 1 base at J, with 10 bases between the two ends. The CDR3 is CATSDSAGGNYGYTF. The DNA for the CDR3 is TGTGCCACCAGTGATTCCGCGGGGGGTAACTATGGCTACACCTTC.

This chain links TRBV12-5 with TRBJ2-1, with 9 bases aligning to TRBD2. Losses at the gene ends were 4 bases for V and 5 bases for J; bases not matched to a gene: 0. The CDR3 runs 13 residues. Germline lookup yields CDR1 LGHNT and CDR2 FRNRAP. The CDR3 coding sequence is TGTGCTAGTGGTTCTAGCGGGGACAATGAGCAGTTCTTC. This gives the protein CASGSSGDNEQFF.

The chain combines TRBV29-1 with TRBJ2-1; TRBD2 matches at 8 bases. The junction had 2 bases not matched to a gene; V was cut back by 6 bases and J by 1 base. This CDR3 contains 13 residues. Per the germline V gene, CDR1 is SQVTM and CDR2 is ANQGSEA. The CDR3 DNA reads TGCAGCGTAGCGGGAGCTTCCTACAATGAGCAGTTCTTC. This translates into CSVAGASYNEQFF.

This clone has just a few counts. The chain has TRBV29-1 and TRBJ2-1; 11 nucleotides match TRBD2. The CDR3 sequence is 18 residues long. The V and J ends lost 3 bases and 12 bases, in that order; junction bases with no gene match: 22. Germline CDR1 reads SQVTM; CDR2 reads ANQGSEA. CDR3 loop: CSVELKLAGDTPGFRQFF. The CDR3 bases are TGCAGCGTTGAGTTAAAACTAGCGGGGGACACACCAGGATTTCGGCAGTTCTTC.

This chain joins TRBV11-2 and TRBJ2-3, with D perhaps matching TRBD1 (6 bases). The germline CDR1 and CDR2 sequences are SGHAT and FQNNGV. V dropped 4 bases and J dropped 0 bases, with 11 bases sitting between them. There are 15 residues in the CDR3. CDR3 loop: CASSSGQFSTDTQYF. The CDR3 region has the DNA TGTGCCAGCAGCTCTGGACAGTTTAGCACAGATACGCAGTATTTT. The full variable domain, its missing parts supplied by reference TRBV11-2 and TRBJ2-3, is EAGVAQSPRYKIIEKRQSVAFWCNPISGHATLYWYQQILGQGPKLLIQFQNNGVVDDSQLPKDRFSAERLKGVDSTLKIQPAKLEDSAVYLCASSSGQFSTDTQYFGPGTRLTVL.

This clone was counted a single time. This rearrangement joins TRBV19 to TRBJ2-5; 9 bases are a match to TRBD2. Germline V gene lookup returns CDR1 LNHDA and CDR2 SQIVND (reference sequence). Unmatched junction bases numbered 12, after V lost 2 bases and J lost 2 bases. CDR3 size: 18 residues. The CDR3 loop reads CASSIQRGARLEQETQYF. As DNA, the CDR3 is TGTGCCAGTAGTATACAGCGGGGGGCGCGACTAGAGCAAGAGACCCAGTACTTC.

The genes are TRBV7-9 and TRBJ1-6; 9 nucleotides align to TRBD1. Unmatched junction bases numbered 12, after V lost 5 bases and J lost 4 bases. Germline-derived CDR1 and CDR2 are SEHNR and FQNEAQ (reference sequence). This CDR3 comprises 18 residues. The CDR3 protein is CASSRNPGQGGYNSPLHF. For the CDR3, the DNA is TGTGCCAGCAGCCGGAATCCGGGACAGGGCGGATATAATTCACCCCTCCACTTT. Using reference TRBV7-9 and TRBJ1-6 for the parts outside the CDR3, the full variable domain is DTGVSQNPRHKITKRGQNVTFRCDPISEHNRLYWYRQTLGQGPEFLTYFQNEAQLEKSRLLSDRFSAERPKGSFSTLEIQRTEQGDSAMYLCASSRNPGQGGYNSPLHFGNGTRLTVT.

The CDR3: CASSRDINYGYTF. CDR3 nucleotides: TGTGCCAGCAGTAGGGACATTAACTATGGCTACACCTTC. The genes are TRBV6-5 and TRBJ1-2, with D possibly being TRBD1 (6 bases). With 5 bases removed from V and 1 base from J, the gap between germline ends came to 8 bases. CDR3 size: 13 residues. Germline V gene lookup returns CDR1 MNHEY and CDR2 SVGAGI.

The CDR3 coding sequence is TGTGCCAGCGGTAATAGCGGGAGAAAGGAGACCCAGTACTTC. Its protein is CASGNSGRKETQYF. The chain recombines TRBV6-5 with TRBJ2-5, with 9 bases matching TRBD2. Unmatched junction bases numbered 9, after V lost 8 bases and J lost 5 bases. The CDR3 runs 14 residues. Germline CDR1 reads MNHEY; CDR2 reads SVGAGI.

Here the CDR3 DNA reads TGTGCCATCAACCGACTAGCGGGAGGGCGTGAGCAGTTCTTC. This translates into CAINRLAGGREQFF. The chain carries TRBV10-3 and TRBJ2-1, with TRBD2 matching over 14 bases. Germline CDR1 is ENHRY and CDR2 is SYGVKD. V gave up 7 bases and J gave up 9 bases; unmatched junction bases: 5. The CDR3 totals 14 residues.

The chain couples TRBV4-1 to TRBJ1-6; TRBD1 might be the D (6 bases). From germline, CDR1 is MGHRA and CDR2 YSYEKL. V dropped 0 bases and J dropped 8 bases, with 17 bases sitting between them. The CDR3 sequence is 17 residues long. CDR3 nucleotides: TGCGCCAGCAGCCAAGAGGGGGCCACAGGTGGTCATTCACCCCTCCACTTT. It encodes CASSQEGATGGHSPLHF.

The chain is built from TRBV2 and TRBJ2-2; perhaps TRBD2 as D (5 bases). V was pared by 5 bases and J by 6 bases, with 10 bases between. CDR1 is SNHLY, CDR2 FYNNEI, per germline. CDR3 length equals 13 residues. The CDR3 spells CASSRGVSGELFF. CDR3 DNA sequence: TGTGCCAGCAGTCGGGGAGTGTCCGGGGAGCTGTTTTTT.

V is TRBV7-2 and J is TRBJ2-5, with TRBD1 identical over 7 bases. The CDR3 spans 14 residues. The germline CDR1 and CDR2 sequences are SGHTA and FQGNSA. V was clipped by 1 base and J by 5 bases; unmatched bases: 4. CDR3 nucleotides: TGTGCCAGCAGCTTAGATAGGGGGCATGAGACCCAGTACTTC. This encodes CASSLDRGHETQYF.